The present T cell receptor beta chain was sequenced within a study of shared clonotypes between healthy human individuals. The CDR3 runs to 13 residues. From germline, CDR1 is LNHDA and CDR2 SQIVND (reference sequence). Trimming removed 5 bases from V and 0 bases from J, with 8 bases in between. Per the original data handling: Junction-only immunoSEQ sequences carried no quality scores, so filtering differed. Here immunoSEQ multiplex PCR was the method, and the copy in TCRdb shows in-frame clones only, minus some. For V, J and clone size, that table is used; D and trimming come from the DNA. The data show about 680,000 clones, with roughly nine tenths seen just once and roughly 24% held by the top ten. CD45RO-negative, CCR7-selected cells formed the naive CD8 fraction, which excluded terminally differentiated effector memory CD45RA+ cells. Nashville, Tennessee was home to all donors, who were Caucasian adults.

Notes on this clone: Its antigen is currently unknown. This sample includes further DNA sequences coding for the same CDR3.

Whole-study results and caveats: Around 5% of naive CD4 clonotypes were common to a handful of donors. Non-shared clonotypes had lower generation probabilities than those shared by all four donors.

This clonotype originated in a man aged 25 to 40 in good health. The sequenced material came from naive CD8+ T cells sorted from blood. The rearrangement links TRBV19 to TRBJ2-7, with a weak D call TRBD1 (6 bases). The chain's CDR3 is CASSAGVSYEQYF. The CDR3 nucleotides read TGTGCCAGTAGTGCAGGGGTCTCCTACGAGCAGTACTTC.